What follows is one T cell receptor beta chain and its context. The entry originates in a study of tumor-infiltrating lymphocytes in oesophageal squamous cell carcinoma. TCRdb re-analysed the PCR reads in MiXCR, keeping a single row per CDR3 protein. The sample contains about 21,000 distinct CDR3 sequences, less than 45% of which appear only once. The sample consisted of esophageal tumor tissue. The origin of this receptor is a male donor with esophageal squamous cell carcinoma.

CDR3 bases: TGTGCCAGCGAGGACAGGGGAGAGACCCAGTACTTC. Its protein is CASEDRGETQYF. The rearrangement uses TRBV7-9 and TRBJ2-5; TRBD1 agrees at 9 bases. Germline values: CDR1 SEHNR, CDR2 FQNEAQ (reference sequence). The trim removed 8 bases at V and 4 bases at J, leaving 2 bases unmatched. The CDR3 totals 12 residues. The complete variable domain, with remaining parts taken from reference TRBV7-9 and TRBJ2-5, reads DTGVSQNPRHKITKRGQNVTFRCDPISEHNRLYWYRQTLGQGPEFLTYFQNEAQLEKSRLLSDRFSAERPKGSFSTLEIQRTEQGDSAMYLCASEDRGETQYFGPGTRLLVL.